The clone carrying this TCR beta chain was seen repeatedly, ten times or more. TCRdb called the 5' RACE reads again in MiXCR, with one record for every CDR3 protein. The top ten hold under 15% of the sample, which has 450,000 to 650,000 distinct CDR3 sequences, just over 20% seen once. The data stem from a study of T-cell memory formation after mild COVID-19. Overall study: Largely donor-specific sequence clusters came from a couple of donors.

The V end was cut by 8 bases, the J end by 10 bases, with 12 bases between. CDR3 length: 11 amino acids. The germline gives CDR1 SNHLY, CDR2 FYNNEI. The chain combines TRBV2 with TRBJ2-1; the D is unclear. The receptor's source is an adult woman who had mild COVID-19 (a few samples of this study predate the infection). Cell type and time point are not known. Material for sequencing was PBMCs or a T cell subset sorted from them (not recorded which). CDR3 sequence (DNA): TGTGCCAGCTACTTGTTCCCCGAGCAGTTCTTC. It translates to CASYLFPEQFF.